This T cell receptor beta chain emerged from a study of shared clonotypes between healthy human individuals. About the research overall: The donor group consisted of two women and a few men, aged 18 to 49.

As processed by the authors: Junction-only sequences without quality scores were provided by ImmunoSEQ, so filtering was different. Generated by immunoSEQ multiplex PCR, the TCRdb table keeps only in-frame clones and is missing some. V and J calls and clone size come straight from that table; D and trimming were deduced from the DNA. The sample has millions of clones; more than 80% are singletons. Germline loops: CDR1 SQVTM, CDR2 ANQGSEA. CDR3 size: 13 residues. Between the trimmed V and J ends, which lost 4 bases and 2 bases, there was a span of 10 bases. The split of CD4+ cells yielded CD45RA+ naive and CD45RA-negative memory subsets. General observations from the study: Researchers sampled only blood; tissue repertoires likely differ.

Regarding this clone: Antigen specificity is unknown.

The sequencing input was naive CD4+ T cells from PBMCs. Described subset: CD45RA+ positively selected. This clonotype was sampled from a man in his late teens or twenties in good health. Some clones in this sample may be carry-over from other donors' samples. This chain joins TRBV29-1 and TRBJ2-3; D remains unclear. The DNA of the CDR3 is TGCAGCGTTGGACTTAAGCACACAGATACGCAGTATTTT. Protein product: CSVGLKHTDTQYF.